These 21 T cell receptor beta chains were sequenced from one sample in a study of cytotoxic CD8 clonotypes in ibrutinib-treated CLL. The repertoire was sequenced with immunoSEQ multiplex PCR; TCRdb's copy has only in-frame clones and lacks some. The sample contains fewer than 300,000 clones, 60% to 80% of which appear only once. Source: PBMCs, taken at disease progression, from a patient treated with ibrutinib. The receptors were gathered from a human donor with chronic lymphocytic leukemia.

V and J are TRBV2 and TRBJ1-1, with D uncertain. CDR1 and CDR2 (germline): SNHLY, FYNNEI. Trimming cost V 9 bases and J 4 bases, with 9 bases left between them. The CDR3 covers 11 residues. CDR3 amino acids: CASPWGTEAFF. The CDR3 DNA reads TGTGCCAGTCCCTGGGGCACTGAAGCTTTCTTT.

The CDR3 protein is CASSPTGATNTEAFF. In DNA form, the CDR3 reads TGTGCCAGCAGCCCGACAGGGGCGACGAACACTGAAGCTTTCTTT. This rearrangement joins TRBV7-2 to TRBJ1-1, with TRBD1 matching over 8 bases. V gave up 5 bases and J gave up 1 base; unmatched junction bases: 6. This CDR3 contains 15 residues. Germline assignment: CDR1 SGHTA and CDR2 FQGNSA. Complete variable domain (other parts from reference TRBV7-2 and TRBJ1-1): GAGVSQSPSNKVTEKGKDVELRCDPISGHTALYWYRQSLGQGLEFLIYFQGNSAPDKSGLPSDRFSAERTGGSVSTLTIQRTQQEDSAVYLCASSPTGATNTEAFFGQGTRLTVV.

This clone was detected only a few times. The sample has other DNA sequences that encode this CDR3 too. The rearrangement links TRBV29-1 to TRBJ1-2; D gene unclear. From germline, CDR1 is SQVTM and CDR2 ANQGSEA. The germline V and J ends were trimmed by 1 base and 4 bases, with 4 bases remaining between them. The CDR3 length is 11 residues. The CDR3 loop is CSVEGAYGYTF. Written as DNA, the CDR3 is TGCAGCGTTGAAGGAGCCTATGGCTACACCTTC. Full variable domain (outside the CDR3, taken from reference TRBV29-1 and TRBJ1-2): SAVISQKPSRDICQRGTSLTIQCQVDSQVTMMFWYRQQPGQSLTLIATANQGSEATYESGFVIDKFPISRPNLTFSTLTVSNMSPEDSSIYLCSVEGAYGYTFGSGTRLTVV.

This clone was counted only a few times. The gene calls are TRBV25-1 and TRBJ2-4, with unresolved D. Germline values: CDR1 MGHDK, CDR2 SYGVNS. The V end was cut by 5 bases, the J end by 15 bases, with 17 bases between. This CDR3 has 12 amino acids. The CDR3 DNA follows: TGTGCCAGCAGTCTGACCCCCGCTCTAAGGTACTTC. Protein product: CASSLTPALRYF.

The gene calls are TRBV7-9 and TRBJ2-1, with D uncertain. The V end lost 7 bases, the J end lost 0 bases, and 16 bases lay between the germline ends. This CDR3 is 16 amino acids long. The germline CDR1 and CDR2 sequences are SEHNR and FQNEAQ (reference sequence). The CDR3: CASTPSERSSYNEQFF. Written as DNA, the CDR3 is TGTGCCAGCACCCCTTCGGAGCGTAGCTCCTACAATGAGCAGTTCTTC.

This clone occurred once. The chain carries TRBV5-5 and TRBJ2-3; D possibly uses TRBD1 or TRBD2 (5 bases each). The germline V gene has CDR1 SGHKS and CDR2 YYEKEE (reference sequence). The CDR3 length is 13 residues. The ends were cut back, 7 bases at V and 3 bases at J, with 12 bases in the middle. The DNA for the CDR3 is TGTGCCAGCGGGGGTTATGGTACAGATACGCAGTATTTT. Translated: CASGGYGTDTQYF.

The rearrangement joins TRBV7-9 to TRBJ2-7, with D possibly TRBD2 on 6 matching bases. Germline assignment: CDR1 SEHNR and CDR2 FQNEAQ (reference sequence). V lost 5 bases to trimming and J lost 3 bases, with 14 bases between them. This CDR3 region has 14 residues. The CDR3: CASSPRWRGYEQYF. CDR3 in DNA: TGTGCCAGCAGCCCTAGGTGGCGGGGCTACGAGCAGTACTTC.

The genes are TRBV5-4 and TRBJ2-7, with 8 bases that match TRBD1. V lost 0 bases and J lost 6; bases outside the gene matches: 8. Germline loops: CDR1 SGHNT, CDR2 YYREEE (reference sequence). The CDR3 length is 15 residues. Here the CDR3 reads CASSLVAGGGGEQYF. The CDR3 nucleotides are TGTGCCAGCAGCTTGGTCGCAGGGGGCGGCGGCGAGCAGTACTTC.

This chain connects TRBV15 to TRBJ1-1; D unresolved. The CDR3 contains 13 residues. V was pared by 5 bases and J by 10 bases, with 17 bases between. Germline assignment: CDR1 LNHNV and CDR2 YYDKDF (reference sequence). The CDR3 DNA sequence: TGTGCCACCAGCTGGGGTGGACCCTGGGGAGCTTTCTTT. As protein: CATSWGGPWGAFF. Supplemented by reference TRBV15 and TRBJ1-1, the full variable domain reads DAMVIQNPRYQVTQFGKPVTLSCSQTLNHNVMYWYQQKSSQAPKLLFHYYDKDFNNEADTPDNFQSRRPNTSFCFLDIRSPGLGDTAMYLCATSWGGPWGAFFGQGTRLTVV.

V usage is TRBV18 and J usage is TRBJ2-7, with 11 bases matching TRBD1. Germline CDR1 and CDR2: KGHSH and LQKENI. Trimming cost V 1 base and J 7 bases; bases outside gene matches: 9. The CDR3 is 16 residues long. The CDR3 protein is CASSPLFGQGAPEQYF. The CDR3 region has the DNA TGTGCCAGCTCACCACTCTTCGGACAGGGGGCGCCTGAGCAGTACTTC.

This rearrangement joins TRBV13 to TRBJ1-2, with D perhaps matching TRBD1 (6 bases). CDR1 and CDR2 (germline): PRHDT, FYEKMQ (reference sequence). The CDR3 runs to 14 residues. With 2 bases removed from V and 8 bases from J, the gap between germline ends came to 15 bases. The CDR3 nucleotides read TGTGCCAGCAGCTTAATGGCGGGACATAACGGCTACACCTTC. It yields the protein CASSLMAGHNGYTF.

This sequence joins TRBV4-1 and TRBJ2-5; 11 nucleotides line up with TRBD2. V was pared by 1 base and J by 2 bases, with 0 bases of the junction left unmatched. The CDR3 spans 15 residues. Germline V gene sequence: CDR1 MGHRA, CDR2 YSYEKL. CDR3 sequence (DNA): TGCGCCAGCAGCCAAGGGACTAGCGGGCAAGAGACCCAGTACTTC. This codes for CASSQGTSGQETQYF.

The J gene is TRBJ1-1, the V gene TRBV28, with D maybe TRBD1 (5 bases). CDR1 and CDR2 from the germline V gene are MDHEN and SYDVKM. There are 17 residues in the CDR3. The ends were cut back, 7 bases at V and 1 base at J, with 22 bases in the middle. The CDR3, as DNA: TGTGCCAGCACCCTTAGCACGCCCGGGACGGGGAACACTGAAGCTTTCTTT. Translating gives CASTLSTPGTGNTEAFF.

The genes are TRBV5-6 and TRBJ2-7; 7 bases agree with TRBD2. The germline V gene encodes CDR1 SGHDT and CDR2 YYEEEE. The CDR3 is made up of 14 amino acids. J gave up 6 bases and V 0 bases, and 6 bases lay outside the gene matches. The CDR3 DNA sequence: TGTGCCAGCAGCTTGGGACGGGGGGTGGTCGAGCAGTACTTC. Translated: CASSLGRGVVEQYF.

This clone was found once. The chain combines TRBV11-1 with TRBJ1-1, with 8 bases lining up with TRBD1. V lost 5 bases to trimming and J lost 6 bases; unmatched junction nucleotides: 11. Germline lookup yields CDR1 SGHAT and CDR2 FQDESV (reference sequence). There are 15 residues in the CDR3. CDR3 region: CASSPGGAWYPEAFF. CDR3 DNA: TGTGCCAGCAGCCCAGGGGGCGCTTGGTATCCTGAAGCTTTCTTT.

This clone is a singleton in its sample. This chain joins TRBV4-1 and TRBJ2-3; the match to TRBD2 covers 12 bases. The germline gives CDR1 MGHRA, CDR2 YSYEKL. This CDR3 comprises 15 residues. V shed 3 bases, J shed 5 bases, and the junction held 3 bases outside the gene matches. The chain's CDR3 is CASSHPSGGEDTQYF. The CDR3 region has the DNA TGCGCCAGCAGCCATCCTAGCGGGGGGGAAGATACGCAGTATTTT.

The chain uses TRBV23-1 and TRBJ2-7; TRBD2 agrees at 10 bases. TRBV23-1 is sorted into the ORF group, with uncertain function. V gave up 8 bases and J gave up 0 bases; unmatched junction bases: 7. The CDR3 runs 15 residues. CDR3 sequence reads: CASPVLAGVSYEQYF. The CDR3 nucleotides read TGCGCCAGCCCGGTCCTAGCGGGAGTCTCCTACGAGCAGTACTTC.

The gene calls are TRBV10-3 and TRBJ2-7; possibly TRBD1 or TRBD2 for D (6 bases each). V gave up 3 bases and J gave up 4 bases, with 10 bases separating them. Per the germline V gene, CDR1 is ENHRY and CDR2 is SYGVKD. The CDR3 loop spans 13 amino acids. The chain's CDR3 is CAISDRGGYEQYF. The CDR3 DNA is TGTGCCATCAGTGACCGAGGGGGGTACGAGCAGTACTTC.

The count of this clone is one. The gene calls are TRBV27 and TRBJ1-4, with 7 bases aligning to TRBD1. Germline assignment: CDR1 MNHEY and CDR2 SMNVEV (reference sequence). With 5 bases clipped from V and 14 bases from J, the junction kept 11 bases outside the gene matches. This CDR3 spans 13 amino acids. CDR3: CASSPRGGAGLFF. As DNA, the CDR3 is TGTGCCAGCAGTCCCAGGGGGGGGGCTGGGCTGTTTTTT. Based on the CDR3 plus reference TRBV27 and TRBJ1-4, the full variable domain is EAQVTQNPRYLITVTGKKLTVTCSQNMNHEYMSWYRQDPGLGLRQIYYSMNVEVTDKGDVPEGYKVSRKEKRNFPLILESPSPNQTSLYFCASSPRGGAGLFFGSGTQLSVL.

The DNA for the CDR3 is TGTGCCAGTAGTTCGGGGCGACAGGGGTTGGGGCGCGAGCAGTACTTC. As protein: CASSSGRQGLGREQYF. The chain carries TRBV19 and TRBJ2-7, with TRBD1 matching 8 bases. CDR1 is LNHDA and CDR2 is SQIVND in the germline V gene (reference sequence). This CDR3 is 16 amino acids long. J was trimmed by 6 bases and V by 5 bases; bases with no gene match: 15. Full variable domain (rest looked up from reference TRBV19 and TRBJ2-7): DGGITQSPKYLFRKEGQNVTLSCEQNLNHDAMYWYRQDPGQGLRLIYYSQIVNDFQKGDIAEGYSVSREKKESFPLTVTSAQKNPTAFYLCASSSGRQGLGREQYFGPGTRLTVT.

The chain links TRBV2 to TRBJ1-1; D not certain. From germline, CDR1 is SNHLY and CDR2 FYNNEI. V lost 5 bases, J lost 6 bases, and 13 bases lay in between. The CDR3 sequence is 13 residues long. The CDR3 bases are TGTGCCAGCAGTTTTGTCATGGACTCTGAAGCTTTCTTT. Protein product: CASSFVMDSEAFF.